Shown below are 19 T cell receptor beta chains from a single sample sequenced in a study of identical twins. TCRdb used MiXCR to reprocess the 5' RACE reads, holding one entry per CDR3 protein. The data show just over 450,000 distinct CDR3 sequences, with 13% to 15% seen just once and 0.52% held by the top ten. Separately, the same data were catalogued under a study of yellow fever vaccine responses in identical twins.

The source material was CD4+ T cells sorted from blood. Source of these receptors: a woman aged 18 to 35 in good health.

This clonotype was observed a few times. This chain links TRBV7-3 with TRBJ2-3; 7 nucleotides align to TRBD2. The CDR3 has 15 residues. Germline CDR1 SGHTA, CDR2 FQGTGA. After removal of 4 bases from V and 0 bases from J, the junction contained 4 bases not matched to a gene. The CDR3 DNA reads TGTGCCAGCAGCTGGGGGGGGGTAAGCACAGATACGCAGTATTTT. This codes for CASSWGGVSTDTQYF.

This clonotype was found a few times. The chain joins TRBV6-1 to TRBJ1-5; maybe TRBD1 (6 bases). The CDR3 sequence is 17 residues long. Germline CDR1 MNHNS, CDR2 SASEGT. The V and J ends lost 5 bases and 0 bases respectively, with 17 bases between them. The CDR3 sequence is CASSRQTGHLSNQPQHF. CDR3 in DNA: TGTGCCAGCAGTAGACAAACGGGACACCTTAGCAATCAGCCCCAGCATTTT.

CDR3 region: CASSLWLDPINIQYF. CDR3 in DNA: TGTGCCAGCAGCTTATGGCTAGACCCTATAAACATTCAGTACTTC. V usage is TRBV7-2 and J usage is TRBJ2-4; D not resolved. Deletions cut 2 bases from V and 6 bases from J, with 14 bases between. The CDR3 loop spans 15 amino acids. CDR1 SGHTA and CDR2 FQGNSA come from the germline V gene. Using reference TRBV7-2 and TRBJ2-4 for the parts outside the CDR3, the full variable domain is GAGVSQSPSNKVTEKGKDVELRCDPISGHTALYWYRQSLGQGLEFLIYFQGNSAPDKSGLPSDRFSAERTGGSVSTLTIQRTQQEDSAVYLCASSLWLDPINIQYFGAGTRLSVL.

There are a few counts of this clonotype. The gene calls are TRBV5-1 and TRBJ2-7; D possibly corresponds to TRBD1 (5 bases). The ends were cut back, 0 bases at V and 4 bases at J, with 11 bases in the middle. The germline CDR1 and CDR2 sequences are SGHRS and YFSETQ. CDR3 length: 14 residues. CDR3: CASSLGKGLYEQYF. The CDR3 coding sequence is TGCGCCAGCAGCTTGGGGAAGGGGCTTTACGAGCAGTACTTC.

The chain links TRBV25-1 to TRBJ2-2; tentatively, D is TRBD1 (5 bases). Germline V gene sequence: CDR1 MGHDK, CDR2 SYGVNS. Trimming took off 0 bases at V and 0 bases at J, with 11 bases between the two ends. The CDR3 has 17 amino acids. Here the CDR3 reads CASSEYGWTPNTGELFF. CDR3 in DNA: TGTGCCAGCAGTGAATATGGGTGGACACCGAACACCGGGGAGCTGTTTTTT.

This chain uses TRBV4-2 with TRBJ2-3; either TRBD1 or TRBD2 may fit D (5 bases each). Trimming removed 3 bases at V and 5 bases at J, with 18 bases between. Germline lookup yields CDR1 LGHNA and CDR2 YNFKEQ. CDR3 length: 16 residues. This CDR3 reads CASSQVGRGAGDTQYF. CDR3 nucleotide sequence: TGTGCCAGCAGCCAGGTTGGCAGAGGGGCTGGAGATACGCAGTATTTT.

The sample holds a few counts of this clonotype. The rearrangement joins TRBV2 to TRBJ1-1; 9 positions match TRBD1. CDR1 is SNHLY, CDR2 FYNNEI, per germline. The CDR3 loop spans 13 amino acids. V trimming: 9 bases; J trimming: 6 bases; junction bases outside the gene matches: 8. CDR3: CASIRDRVSEAFF. The CDR3 DNA sequence: TGTGCCAGTATACGGGACAGGGTTTCTGAAGCTTTCTTT.

The V call is TRBV10-3, the J call TRBJ2-3; TRBD1 matches 9 bases. The CDR3 has 13 residues. Germline lookup yields CDR1 ENHRY and CDR2 SYGVKD. V lost 8 bases and J lost 3; bases outside the gene matches: 3. The CDR3 sequence: CAILQGATDTQYF. The CDR3 nucleotides read TGTGCCATCCTACAGGGGGCTACAGATACGCAGTATTTT.

This clonotype was seen a handful of times. The CDR3 nucleotides are TGTGCCAGCAGCCACATGGGGCGGGTCAATGGGGGTGAGCAGTTCTTC. The encoded protein is CASSHMGRVNGGEQFF. The chain uses TRBV12-3 or TRBV12-4 and TRBJ2-1; D is perhaps TRBD1 or TRBD2 (5 bases each). There are 16 residues in the CDR3. Deletions cut 6 bases from V and 9 bases from J, with 24 bases between.

In DNA, the CDR3 is TGTGCCAGCAGCCAAGTTGTGTACTCAGATACGCAGTATTTT. This sequence encodes CASSQVVYSDTQYF. This chain links TRBV3-1 with TRBJ2-3; D uncertain. The germline V and J ends were trimmed by 1 base and 4 bases, with 9 bases remaining between them. The germline V gene encodes CDR1 LGHDT and CDR2 YNNKEL (reference sequence). The CDR3 sequence is 14 residues long.

This clonotype has only a few counts. The chain is built from TRBV5-1 and TRBJ2-1; 7 bases line up with TRBD2. This CDR3 contains 14 residues. Germline values: CDR1 SGHRS, CDR2 YFSETQ. J gave up 5 bases and V 4 bases, and 6 bases lay outside the gene matches. In DNA, the CDR3 is TGCGCCAGCAGCAGGACTAGAACCAACAATGAGCAGTTCTTC. This sequence encodes CASSRTRTNNEQFF.

This clonotype was observed a handful of times. V and J are TRBV12-3 or TRBV12-4 and TRBJ2-6, with 10 bases lining up with TRBD1. The CDR3 totals 18 residues. V trimming: 6 bases; J trimming: 3 bases; junction bases outside the gene matches: 11. The CDR3 bases are TGTGCCAGCAGCCCTGGGGACAGGGGTTTCGGTGGGGCCAACGTCCTGACTTTC. Encoded protein: CASSPGDRGFGGANVLTF.

This clonotype came up a few times. The genes are TRBV3-1 and TRBJ2-2, with D possibly TRBD2 on 5 matching bases. The CDR3 has 13 amino acids. Trimming removed 4 bases from V and 6 bases from J, with 9 bases in between. CDR1 and CDR2 (germline): LGHDT, YNNKEL (reference sequence). Written as DNA, the CDR3 is TGTGCCAGCAGCCGTCGGGGAGCCGGGGAGCTGTTTTTT. Protein: CASSRRGAGELFF.

V and J are TRBV20-1 and TRBJ2-5; 11 bases agree with TRBD2. This CDR3 is 15 amino acids long. With 0 bases clipped from V and 5 bases from J, the junction kept 5 bases outside the gene matches. Germline CDR1 reads DFQATT; CDR2 reads SNEGSKA (reference sequence). CDR3 region: CSARDSGGAGETQYF. In DNA form, the CDR3 reads TGCAGTGCTAGAGATAGCGGGGGGGCCGGGGAGACCCAGTACTTC.

This clonotype came up many times. The chain joins TRBV5-1 to TRBJ2-5, with 7 bases that match TRBD2. The germline V gene has CDR1 SGHRS and CDR2 YFSETQ. The CDR3 sequence is 14 residues long. The V and J ends lost 5 bases and 4 bases, in that order; junction bases with no gene match: 8. The CDR3 reads CASSPSGGSETQYF. The CDR3 region has the DNA TGCGCCAGCAGTCCTTCGGGGGGATCAGAGACCCAGTACTTC.

The chain links TRBV7-2 to TRBJ2-1; TRBD2 is a possible D gene (6 bases). Germline values: CDR1 SGHTA, CDR2 FQGNSA. The V gene lost 4 bases and the J gene lost 4 bases, with 14 bases spanning the gap. The CDR3 runs 15 residues. The CDR3 spells CASSSSGDFYNEQFF. The CDR3 coding sequence is TGTGCCAGCAGCTCTTCCGGGGACTTTTACAATGAGCAGTTCTTC.

The V call is TRBV12-3 or TRBV12-4, the J call TRBJ2-2; D may be TRBD1 or TRBD2 (5 bases each). The CDR3 covers 16 residues. Deletions cut 3 bases from V and 1 base from J, with 12 bases between. The CDR3 here is CASSFGGPQNTGELFF. The CDR3 nucleotides read TGTGCCAGCAGTTTTGGGGGACCCCAGAACACCGGGGAGCTGTTTTTT.

The V call is TRBV7-2, the J call TRBJ2-3; TRBD2 agrees at 8 bases. Germline trimming cut 2 bases from V and 5 bases from J; bases unmatched to any gene: 6. The CDR3 is 15 residues long. Germline lookup yields CDR1 SGHTA and CDR2 FQGNSA. As DNA, the CDR3 is TGTGCCAGCAGCTTACCAGCGGGAGTAGTAGATACGCAGTATTTT. It codes for CASSLPAGVVDTQYF. The full variable domain, rest sourced from reference TRBV7-2 and TRBJ2-3, is GAGVSQSPSNKVTEKGKDVELRCDPISGHTALYWYRQSLGQGLEFLIYFQGNSAPDKSGLPSDRFSAERTGGSVSTLTIQRTQQEDSAVYLCASSLPAGVVDTQYFGPGTRLTVL.

This clonotype was observed a handful of times. This chain links TRBV5-4 with TRBJ2-7, with 8 bases aligning to TRBD2. This CDR3 region has 15 residues. Germline V gives CDR1 SGHNT, CDR2 YYREEE (reference sequence). V gave up 4 bases and J gave up 0 bases; unmatched junction bases: 6. The CDR3 reads CASSEGLGLSYEQYF. The CDR3 DNA follows: TGTGCCAGCAGCGAGGGACTAGGTCTCTCCTACGAGCAGTACTTC.